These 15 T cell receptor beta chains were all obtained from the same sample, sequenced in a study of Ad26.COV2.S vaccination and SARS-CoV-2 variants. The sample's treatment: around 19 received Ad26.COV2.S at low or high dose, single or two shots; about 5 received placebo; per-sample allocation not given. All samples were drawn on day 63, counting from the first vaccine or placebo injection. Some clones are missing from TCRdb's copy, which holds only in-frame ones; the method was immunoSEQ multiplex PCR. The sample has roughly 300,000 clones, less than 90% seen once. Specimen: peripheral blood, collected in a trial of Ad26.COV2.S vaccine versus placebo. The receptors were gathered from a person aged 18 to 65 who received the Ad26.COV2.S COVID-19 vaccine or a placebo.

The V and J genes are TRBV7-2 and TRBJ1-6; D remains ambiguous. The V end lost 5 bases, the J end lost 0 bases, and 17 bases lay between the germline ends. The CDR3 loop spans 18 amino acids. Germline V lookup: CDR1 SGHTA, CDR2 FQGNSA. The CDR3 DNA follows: TGTGCCAGCAGCCCGAACTTCGCGGGGAGCTCCTATAATTCACCCCTCCACTTT. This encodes CASSPNFAGSSYNSPLHF.

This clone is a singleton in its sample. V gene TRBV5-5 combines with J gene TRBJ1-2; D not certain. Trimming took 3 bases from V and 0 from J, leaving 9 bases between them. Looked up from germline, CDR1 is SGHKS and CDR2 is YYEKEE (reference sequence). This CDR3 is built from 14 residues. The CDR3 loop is CASSSGTANYGYTF. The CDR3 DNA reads TGTGCCAGCAGCTCTGGTACAGCTAACTATGGCTACACCTTC.

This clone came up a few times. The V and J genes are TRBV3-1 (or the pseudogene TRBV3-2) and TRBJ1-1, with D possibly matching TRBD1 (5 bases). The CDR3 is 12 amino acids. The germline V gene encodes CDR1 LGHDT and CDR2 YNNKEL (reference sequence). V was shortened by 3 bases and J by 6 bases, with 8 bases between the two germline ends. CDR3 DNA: TGTGCCAGCAGCCAGACAGAATCTGAAGCTTTCTTT. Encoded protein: CASSQTESEAFF.

The CDR3 sequence is CASSVEGQGAFGYGYTF. CDR3 nucleotides: TGTGCCAGCAGCGTAGAAGGACAGGGGGCGTTTGGCTATGGCTACACCTTC. The chain uses TRBV9 and TRBJ1-2; 11 nucleotides agree with TRBD1. This CDR3 contains 17 residues. Germline V gene sequence: CDR1 SGDLS, CDR2 YYNGEE. Trimming cost V 0 bases and J 4 bases; bases outside gene matches: 8.

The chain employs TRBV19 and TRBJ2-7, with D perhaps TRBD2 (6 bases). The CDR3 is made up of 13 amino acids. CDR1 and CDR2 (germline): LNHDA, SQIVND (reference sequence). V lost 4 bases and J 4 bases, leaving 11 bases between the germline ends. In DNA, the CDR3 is TGTGCCAGTAGTACCCAGGGAGGATACGAGCAGTACTTC. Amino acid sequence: CASSTQGGYEQYF.

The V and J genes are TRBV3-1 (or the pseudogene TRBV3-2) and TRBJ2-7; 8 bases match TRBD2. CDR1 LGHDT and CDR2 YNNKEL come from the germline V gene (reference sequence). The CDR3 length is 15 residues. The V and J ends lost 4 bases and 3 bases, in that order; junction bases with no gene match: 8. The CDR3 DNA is TGTGCCAGCAGCCCCGCCCCGGGGGGGCTCTACGAGCAGTACTTC. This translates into CASSPAPGGLYEQYF.

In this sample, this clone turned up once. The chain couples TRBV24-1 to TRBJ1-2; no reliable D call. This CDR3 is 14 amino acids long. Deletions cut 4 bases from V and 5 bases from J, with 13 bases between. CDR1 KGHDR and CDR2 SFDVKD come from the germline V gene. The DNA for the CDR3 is TGTGCCACCAGTGAACCGGGGAGGGATTATGGCTACACCTTC. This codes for CATSEPGRDYGYTF.

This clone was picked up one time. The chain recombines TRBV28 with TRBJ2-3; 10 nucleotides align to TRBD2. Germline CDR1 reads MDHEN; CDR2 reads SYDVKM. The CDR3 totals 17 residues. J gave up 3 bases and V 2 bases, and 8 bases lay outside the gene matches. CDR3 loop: CASSLGASGSLTDTQYF. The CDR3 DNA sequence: TGTGCCAGCAGTTTAGGGGCTAGCGGGAGTTTGACAGATACGCAGTATTTT. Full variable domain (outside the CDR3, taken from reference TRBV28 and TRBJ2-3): DVKVTQSSRYLVKRTGEKVFLECVQDMDHENMFWYRQDPGLGLRLIYFSYDVKMKEKGDIPEGYSVSREKKERFSLILESASTNQTSMYLCASSLGASGSLTDTQYFGPGTRLTVL.

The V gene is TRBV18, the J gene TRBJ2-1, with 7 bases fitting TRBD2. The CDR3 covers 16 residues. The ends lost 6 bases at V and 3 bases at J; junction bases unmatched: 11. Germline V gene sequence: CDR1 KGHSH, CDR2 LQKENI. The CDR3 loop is CASSSNVGRGYNEQFF. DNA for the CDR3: TGTGCCAGCTCGTCGAACGTGGGGAGGGGCTACAATGAGCAGTTCTTC.

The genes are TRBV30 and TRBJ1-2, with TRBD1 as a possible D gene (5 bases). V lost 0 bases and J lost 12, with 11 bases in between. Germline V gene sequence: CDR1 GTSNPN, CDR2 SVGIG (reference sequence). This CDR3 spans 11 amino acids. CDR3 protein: CAWSVRGWNTF. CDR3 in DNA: TGTGCCTGGAGTGTACGGGGGTGGAACACCTTC. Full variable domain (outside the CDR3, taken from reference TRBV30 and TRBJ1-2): SQTIHQWPATLVQPVGSPLSLECTVEGTSNPNLYWYRQAAGRGLQLLFYSVGIGQISSEVPQNLSASRPQDRQFILSSKKLLLSDSGFYLCAWSVRGWNTFGSGTRLTVV.

DNA for the CDR3: TGTGCCAGCAGTTACTCCGGGAGCGGCACAGATACGCAGTATTTT. It codes for CASSYSGSGTDTQYF. The chain has TRBV6-6 and TRBJ2-3; a possible D gene is TRBD2 (6 bases). The CDR3 covers 15 residues. V was clipped by 0 bases and J by 1 base, with 8 bases between them. The germline V gene encodes CDR1 MNHNY and CDR2 SVGAGI (reference sequence).

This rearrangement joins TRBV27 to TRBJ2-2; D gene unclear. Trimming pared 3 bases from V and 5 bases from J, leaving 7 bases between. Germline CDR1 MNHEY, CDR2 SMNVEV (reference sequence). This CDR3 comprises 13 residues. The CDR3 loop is CASSFLFTGELFF. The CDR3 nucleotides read TGTGCCAGCAGTTTTTTGTTTACCGGGGAGCTGTTTTTT.

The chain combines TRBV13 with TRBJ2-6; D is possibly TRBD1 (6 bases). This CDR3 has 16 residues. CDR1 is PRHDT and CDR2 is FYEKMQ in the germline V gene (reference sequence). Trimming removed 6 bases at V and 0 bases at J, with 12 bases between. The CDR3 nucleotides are TGTGCCAGCAGGTGGGACACAAGCTCTGGGGCCAACGTCCTGACTTTC. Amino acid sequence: CASRWDTSSGANVLTF. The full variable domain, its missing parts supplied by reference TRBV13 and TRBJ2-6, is AAGVIQSPRHLIKEKRETATLKCYPIPRHDTVYWYQQGPGQDPQFLISFYEKMQSDKGSIPDRFSAQQFSDYHSELNMSSLELGDSALYFCASRWDTSSGANVLTFGAGSRLTVL.

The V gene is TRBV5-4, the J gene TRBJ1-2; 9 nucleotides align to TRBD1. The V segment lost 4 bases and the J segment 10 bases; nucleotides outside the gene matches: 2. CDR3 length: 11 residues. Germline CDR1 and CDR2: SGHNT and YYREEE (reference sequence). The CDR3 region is CASSRTGAYTF. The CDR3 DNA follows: TGTGCCAGCAGCCGGACAGGGGCCTACACCTTC.

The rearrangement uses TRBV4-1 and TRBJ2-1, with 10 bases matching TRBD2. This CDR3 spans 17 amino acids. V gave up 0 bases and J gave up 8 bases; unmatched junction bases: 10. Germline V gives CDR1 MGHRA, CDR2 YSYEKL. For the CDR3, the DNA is TGCGCCAGCAGCCAAGATTGGGCTAGCGGGAGTCAGGATGAGCAGTTCTTC. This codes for CASSQDWASGSQDEQFF.